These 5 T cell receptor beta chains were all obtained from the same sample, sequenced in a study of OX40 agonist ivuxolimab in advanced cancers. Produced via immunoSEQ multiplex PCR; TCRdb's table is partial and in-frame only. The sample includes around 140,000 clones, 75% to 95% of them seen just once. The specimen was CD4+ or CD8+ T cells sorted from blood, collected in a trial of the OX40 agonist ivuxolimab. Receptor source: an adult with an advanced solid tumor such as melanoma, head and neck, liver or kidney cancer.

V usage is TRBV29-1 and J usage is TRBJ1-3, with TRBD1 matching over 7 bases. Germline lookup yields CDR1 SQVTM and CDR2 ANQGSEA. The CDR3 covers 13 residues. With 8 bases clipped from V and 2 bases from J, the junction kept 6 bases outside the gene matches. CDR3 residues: CSTTTGAGNTIYF. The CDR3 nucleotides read TGCAGCACAACCACAGGGGCTGGAAACACCATATATTTT.

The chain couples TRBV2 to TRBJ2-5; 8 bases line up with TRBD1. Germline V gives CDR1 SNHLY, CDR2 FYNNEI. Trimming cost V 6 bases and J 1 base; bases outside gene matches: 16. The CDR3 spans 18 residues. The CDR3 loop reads CASRRTGSARGFQETQYF. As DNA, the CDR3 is TGTGCCAGCAGGCGGACAGGGTCGGCTAGGGGGTTCCAAGAGACCCAGTACTTC.

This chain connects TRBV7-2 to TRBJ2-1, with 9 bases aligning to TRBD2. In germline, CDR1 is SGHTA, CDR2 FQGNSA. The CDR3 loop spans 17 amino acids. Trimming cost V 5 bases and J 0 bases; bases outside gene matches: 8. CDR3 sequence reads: CASSGRSGGSSYNEQFF. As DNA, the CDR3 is TGTGCCAGCAGCGGACGGAGCGGGGGGAGCTCCTACAATGAGCAGTTCTTC.

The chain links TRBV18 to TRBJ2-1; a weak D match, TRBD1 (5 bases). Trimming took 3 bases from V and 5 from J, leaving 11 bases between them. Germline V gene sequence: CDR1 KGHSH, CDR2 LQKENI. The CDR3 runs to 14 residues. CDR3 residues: CASSPSWGNNEQFF. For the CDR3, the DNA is TGTGCCAGCTCACCTAGTTGGGGCAACAATGAGCAGTTCTTC.

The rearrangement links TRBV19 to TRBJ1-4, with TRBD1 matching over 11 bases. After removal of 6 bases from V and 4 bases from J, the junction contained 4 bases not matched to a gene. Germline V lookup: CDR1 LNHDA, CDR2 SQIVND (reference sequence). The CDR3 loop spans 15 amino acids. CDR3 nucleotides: TGTGCCAGTAGGCCCGGGACAGGGGGTAATGAAAAACTGTTTTTT. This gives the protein CASRPGTGGNEKLFF.